The T cell receptor beta chain under discussion was sequenced for a study of blood T cell repertoires in COVID-19. Generated by immunoSEQ multiplex PCR, the TCRdb table keeps only in-frame clones and is missing some. Among roughly 300,000 clones listed, about nine tenths were seen once. Germline CDR1 and CDR2: LNHDA and SQIVND (reference sequence). Trimming took 6 bases from V and 4 from J, leaving 11 bases between them. CDR3 length equals 13 residues. Study members were between about 18 and 90 years old and lived in fewer than 30 US regions. The material sequenced was PBMCs or T cells enriched from blood (not recorded which). The TCR comes from a woman under 40 who had recovered from COVID-19. V gene TRBV19 combines with J gene TRBJ2-3; D is possibly TRBD2 (5 bases). As DNA, the CDR3 is TGTGCCAGTAGGGGGAGTAAGCCAGATACGCAGTATTTT. It translates to CASRGSKPDTQYF.